This TCR beta chain was documented in a study of T-cell memory formation after mild COVID-19. CDR3 length: 17 amino acids. Trimming took 4 bases from V and 0 from J; bases not matched to a gene: 8. CDR1 and CDR2 (germline): SGHAT, FQDESV (reference sequence). Via MiXCR, TCRdb re-called the 5' RACE reads, giving one row per CDR3 protein. Altogether about 210,000 distinct CDR3 sequences are present, about 10% being singletons, with the ten largest covering less than 4%. Sequences were obtained from PBMCs or a T cell subset sorted from them (not recorded which). This chain joins TRBV11-1 and TRBJ2-2; 7 bases line up with TRBD2. The receptor's source is a man in his late teens or twenties who had mild COVID-19 (a few samples of this study predate the infection). Cell type and time point are not known. The CDR3 bases are TGTGCCAGCAGCTCCGAATCCAGCGGGGCGAACACCGGGGAGCTGTTTTTT. Translated, it gives CASSSESSGANTGELFF.